This T cell receptor beta chain emerged from a study of shared clonotypes between healthy human individuals. The overall study: A few men and a couple of women, aged 18 to 49, were donors.

Genomic DNA of unsorted samples came from 85 million to 95 million PBMCs. Data came from immunoSEQ multiplex PCR; TCRdb stores just in-frame clones and leaves some out. The sample includes under 600,000 clones, nearly 80% of them seen just once. The TCR originated in a woman aged 35 to 49 in good health. Some clones in this sample may be carry-over from other donors' samples. Material: PBMCs.

This CDR3 reads CASSWGQHYGYTF. In nucleotides, the CDR3 is TGTGCCAGCAGCTGGGGACAGCACTATGGCTACACCTTC. V and J are TRBV28 and TRBJ1-2; 7 positions match TRBD1. J lost 3 bases, V lost 6 bases, and 4 bases had no gene match. CDR3 size: 13 residues. Germline V gene lookup returns CDR1 MDHEN and CDR2 SYDVKM.